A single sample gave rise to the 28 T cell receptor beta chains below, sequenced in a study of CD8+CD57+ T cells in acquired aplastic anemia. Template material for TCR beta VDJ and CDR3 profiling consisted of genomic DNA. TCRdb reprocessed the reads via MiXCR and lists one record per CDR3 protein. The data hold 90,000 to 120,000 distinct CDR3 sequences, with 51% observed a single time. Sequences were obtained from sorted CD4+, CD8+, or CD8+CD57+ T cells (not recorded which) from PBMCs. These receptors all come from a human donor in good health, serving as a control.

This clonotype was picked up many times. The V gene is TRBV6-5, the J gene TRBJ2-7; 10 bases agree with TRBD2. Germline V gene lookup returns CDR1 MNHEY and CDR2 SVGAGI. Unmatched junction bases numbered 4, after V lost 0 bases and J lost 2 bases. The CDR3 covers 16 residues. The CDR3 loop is CASSYSLAGVTYEQYF. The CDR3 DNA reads TGTGCCAGCAGTTACTCTCTAGCGGGGGTGACCTACGAGCAGTACTTC.

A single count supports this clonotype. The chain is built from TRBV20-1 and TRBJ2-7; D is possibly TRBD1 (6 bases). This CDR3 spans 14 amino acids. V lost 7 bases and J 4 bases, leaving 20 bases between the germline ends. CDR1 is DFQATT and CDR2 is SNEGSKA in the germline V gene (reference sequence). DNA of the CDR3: TGCAGTGTTGTGACAGGCCGAGGAATGTACGAGCAGTACTTC. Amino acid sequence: CSVVTGRGMYEQYF.

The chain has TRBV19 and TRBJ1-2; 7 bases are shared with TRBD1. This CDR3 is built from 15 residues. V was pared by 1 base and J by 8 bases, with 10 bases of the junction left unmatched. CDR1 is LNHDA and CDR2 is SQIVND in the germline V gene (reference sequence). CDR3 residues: CASSIVGGSIEGYTF. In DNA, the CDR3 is TGTGCCAGTAGTATAGTAGGGGGCAGCATTGAAGGCTACACCTTC.

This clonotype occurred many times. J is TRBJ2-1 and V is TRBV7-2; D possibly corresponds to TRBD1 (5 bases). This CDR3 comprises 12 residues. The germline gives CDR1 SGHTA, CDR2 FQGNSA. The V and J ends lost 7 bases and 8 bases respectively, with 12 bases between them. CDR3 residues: CASTLLGDEQFF. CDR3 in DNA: TGTGCCAGCACCCTCTTAGGGGATGAGCAGTTCTTC.

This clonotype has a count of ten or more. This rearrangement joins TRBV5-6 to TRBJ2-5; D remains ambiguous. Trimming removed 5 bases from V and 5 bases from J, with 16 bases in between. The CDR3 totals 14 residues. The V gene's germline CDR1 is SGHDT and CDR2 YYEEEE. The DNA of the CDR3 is TGTGCCAGCAGTGTTGTGACCGGGTCTGAGACCCAGTACTTC. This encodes CASSVVTGSETQYF.

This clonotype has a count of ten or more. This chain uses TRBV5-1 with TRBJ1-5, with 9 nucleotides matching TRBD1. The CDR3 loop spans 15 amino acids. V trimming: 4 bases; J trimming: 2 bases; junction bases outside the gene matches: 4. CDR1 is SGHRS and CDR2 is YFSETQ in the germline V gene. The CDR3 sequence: CASSRGTGRNQPQHF. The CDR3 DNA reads TGCGCCAGCAGCAGGGGGACAGGGCGCAATCAGCCCCAGCATTTT.

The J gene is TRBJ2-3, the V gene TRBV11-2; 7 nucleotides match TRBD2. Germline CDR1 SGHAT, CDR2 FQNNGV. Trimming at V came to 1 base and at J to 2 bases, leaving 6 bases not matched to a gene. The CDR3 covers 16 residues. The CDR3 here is CASSLVSGAYTDTQYF. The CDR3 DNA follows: TGTGCCAGCAGCTTAGTGAGCGGGGCGTACACAGATACGCAGTATTTT.

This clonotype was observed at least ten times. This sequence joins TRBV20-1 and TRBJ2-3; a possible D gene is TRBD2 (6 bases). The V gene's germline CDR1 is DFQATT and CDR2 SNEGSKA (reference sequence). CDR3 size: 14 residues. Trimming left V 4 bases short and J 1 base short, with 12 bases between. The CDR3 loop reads CSATQGLRTDTQYF. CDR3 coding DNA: TGCAGTGCTACCCAGGGACTTCGCACAGATACGCAGTATTTT.

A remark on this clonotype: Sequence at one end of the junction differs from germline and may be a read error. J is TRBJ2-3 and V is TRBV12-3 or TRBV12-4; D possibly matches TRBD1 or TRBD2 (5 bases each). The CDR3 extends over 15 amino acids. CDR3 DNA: TGTTCCAGCAGTTTGGGGACCAGCGGCACAGATACGCAGTATTTT. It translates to CSSSLGTSGTDTQYF.

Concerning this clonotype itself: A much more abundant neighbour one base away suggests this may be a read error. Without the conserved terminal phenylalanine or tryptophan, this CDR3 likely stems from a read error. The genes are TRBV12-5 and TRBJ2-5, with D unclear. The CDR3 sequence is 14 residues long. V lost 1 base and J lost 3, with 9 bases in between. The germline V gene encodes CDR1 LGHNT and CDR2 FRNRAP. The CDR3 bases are TGTGCTAGTGGTTTGGGTCAGGAAGAAGAGACCCAGTACTCC. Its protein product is CASGLGQEEETQYS.

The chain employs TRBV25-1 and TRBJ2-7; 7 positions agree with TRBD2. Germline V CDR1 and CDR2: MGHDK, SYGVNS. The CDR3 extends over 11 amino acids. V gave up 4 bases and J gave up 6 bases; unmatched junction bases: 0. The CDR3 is CASSGGGEQYF. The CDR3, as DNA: TGTGCCAGCAGTGGGGGGGGCGAGCAGTACTTC.

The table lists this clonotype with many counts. CDR3 sequence reads: CASTTGSNQPQHF. In nucleotides, the CDR3 is TGTGCCAGCACGACGGGGAGCAATCAGCCCCAGCATTTT. The chain uses TRBV27 and TRBJ1-5; D uncertain. The V end was cut by 7 bases, the J end by 1 base, with 8 bases between. Germline V gene sequence: CDR1 MNHEY, CDR2 SMNVEV (reference sequence). The CDR3 is 13 residues long.

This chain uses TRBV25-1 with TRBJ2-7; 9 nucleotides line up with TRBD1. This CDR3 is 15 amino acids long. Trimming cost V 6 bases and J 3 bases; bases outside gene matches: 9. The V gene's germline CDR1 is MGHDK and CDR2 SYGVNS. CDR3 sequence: CASSQGRTGVYEQYF. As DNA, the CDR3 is TGTGCCAGCAGCCAAGGCAGGACAGGGGTCTACGAGCAGTACTTC.

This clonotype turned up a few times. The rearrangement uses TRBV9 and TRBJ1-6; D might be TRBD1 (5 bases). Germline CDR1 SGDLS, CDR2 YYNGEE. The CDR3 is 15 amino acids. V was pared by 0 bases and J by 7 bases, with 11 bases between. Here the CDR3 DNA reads TGTGCCAGCAGCGTAGCGCCGACAGAAAATTCACCCCTCCACTTT. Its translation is CASSVAPTENSPLHF.

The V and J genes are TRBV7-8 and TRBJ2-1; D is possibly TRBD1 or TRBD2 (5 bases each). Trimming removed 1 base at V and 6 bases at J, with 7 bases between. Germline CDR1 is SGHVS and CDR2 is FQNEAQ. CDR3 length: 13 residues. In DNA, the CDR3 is TGTGCCAGCAGCTTAGAGAGGGGCAATGAGCAGTTCTTC. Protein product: CASSLERGNEQFF.

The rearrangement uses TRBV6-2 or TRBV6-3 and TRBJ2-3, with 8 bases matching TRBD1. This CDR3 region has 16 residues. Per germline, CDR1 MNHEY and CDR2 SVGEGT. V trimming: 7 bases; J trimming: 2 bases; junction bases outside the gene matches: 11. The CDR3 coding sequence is TGTGCCAGCAATACCCCGACAGGGGAGTTCACAGATACGCAGTATTTT. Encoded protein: CASNTPTGEFTDTQYF.

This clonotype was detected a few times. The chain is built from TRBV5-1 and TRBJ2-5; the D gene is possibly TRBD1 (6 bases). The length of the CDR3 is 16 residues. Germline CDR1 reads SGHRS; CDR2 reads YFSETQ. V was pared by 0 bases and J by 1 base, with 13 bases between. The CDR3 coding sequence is TGCGCCAGCAGCTTGGAGGGGGTTGACATCCAAGAGACCCAGTACTTC. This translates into CASSLEGVDIQETQYF.

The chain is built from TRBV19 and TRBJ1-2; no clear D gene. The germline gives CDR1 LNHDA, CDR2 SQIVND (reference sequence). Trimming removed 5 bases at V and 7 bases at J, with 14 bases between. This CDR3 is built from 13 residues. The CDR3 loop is CASSLPGVGGYTF. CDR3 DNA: TGTGCCAGTAGTCTCCCCGGGGTGGGTGGCTACACCTTC.

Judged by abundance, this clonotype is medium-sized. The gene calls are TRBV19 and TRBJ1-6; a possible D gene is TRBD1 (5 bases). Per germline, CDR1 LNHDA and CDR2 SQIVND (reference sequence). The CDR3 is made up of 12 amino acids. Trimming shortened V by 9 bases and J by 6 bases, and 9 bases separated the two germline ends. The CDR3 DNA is TGTGCCAGCAGGGAAGGTAATTCACCCCTCCACTTT. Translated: CASREGNSPLHF.

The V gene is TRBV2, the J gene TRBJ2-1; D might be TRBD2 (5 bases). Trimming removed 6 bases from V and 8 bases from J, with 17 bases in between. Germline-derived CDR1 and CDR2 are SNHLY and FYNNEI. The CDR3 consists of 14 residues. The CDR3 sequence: CASSQELVSDEQFF. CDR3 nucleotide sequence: TGTGCCAGCAGCCAAGAACTAGTTTCGGATGAGCAGTTCTTC.

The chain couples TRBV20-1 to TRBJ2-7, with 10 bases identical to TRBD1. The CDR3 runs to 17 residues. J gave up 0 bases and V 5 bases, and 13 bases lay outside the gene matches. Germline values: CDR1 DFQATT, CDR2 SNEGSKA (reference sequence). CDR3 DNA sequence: TGCAGTGCTTATACCGGGACAGGGGCTCTTGTCTCCTACGAGCAGTACTTC. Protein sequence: CSAYTGTGALVSYEQYF.

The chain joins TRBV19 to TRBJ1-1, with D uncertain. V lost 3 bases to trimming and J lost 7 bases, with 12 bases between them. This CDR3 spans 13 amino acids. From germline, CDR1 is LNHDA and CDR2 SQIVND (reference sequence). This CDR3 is CASSIPAQREAFF. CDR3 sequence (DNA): TGTGCCAGTAGTATTCCCGCGCAGCGTGAAGCTTTCTTT.

For the CDR3, the DNA is TGTGCCACCAGTGATTCGACTGTTTCCACTGAAGCTTTCTTT. As protein: CATSDSTVSTEAFF. The genes are TRBV24-1 and TRBJ1-1, with unresolved D. V was pared by 2 bases and J by 4 bases, with 10 bases between. The CDR3 is made up of 14 amino acids. The germline CDR1 and CDR2 sequences are KGHDR and SFDVKD.

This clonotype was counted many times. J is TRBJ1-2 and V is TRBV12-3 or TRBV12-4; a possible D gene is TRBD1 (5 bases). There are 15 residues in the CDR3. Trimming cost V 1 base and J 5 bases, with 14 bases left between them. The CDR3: CASSLGEGPQYGYTF. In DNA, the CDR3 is TGTGCCAGCAGTTTAGGTGAGGGGCCCCAGTATGGCTACACCTTC.

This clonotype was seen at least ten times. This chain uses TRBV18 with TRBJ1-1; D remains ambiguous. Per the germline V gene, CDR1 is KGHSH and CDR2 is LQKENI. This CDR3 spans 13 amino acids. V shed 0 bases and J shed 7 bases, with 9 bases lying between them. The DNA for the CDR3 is TGTGCCAGCTCACCACCTGGCCACGTTGAAGCTTTCTTT. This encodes CASSPPGHVEAFF.

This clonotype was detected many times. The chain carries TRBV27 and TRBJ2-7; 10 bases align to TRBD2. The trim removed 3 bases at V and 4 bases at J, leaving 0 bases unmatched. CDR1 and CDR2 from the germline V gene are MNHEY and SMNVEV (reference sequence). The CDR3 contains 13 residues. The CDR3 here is CASSLGLAYEQYF. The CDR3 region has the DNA TGTGCCAGCAGTTTGGGACTAGCGTACGAGCAGTACTTC.

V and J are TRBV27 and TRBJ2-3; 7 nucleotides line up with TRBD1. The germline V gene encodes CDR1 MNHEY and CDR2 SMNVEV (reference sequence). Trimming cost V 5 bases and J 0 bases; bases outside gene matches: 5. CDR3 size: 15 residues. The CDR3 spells CASSGTVLSTDTQYF. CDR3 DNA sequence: TGTGCCAGCAGTGGGACAGTTCTTAGCACAGATACGCAGTATTTT.

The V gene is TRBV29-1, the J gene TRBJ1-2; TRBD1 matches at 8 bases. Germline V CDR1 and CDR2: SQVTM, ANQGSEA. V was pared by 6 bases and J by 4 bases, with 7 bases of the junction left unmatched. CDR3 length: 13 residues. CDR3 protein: CSVSDRDSYGYTF. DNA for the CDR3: TGCAGCGTATCGGACAGGGACTCCTATGGCTACACCTTC.